This T cell receptor (beta chain) emerged from a study of CD8 T cells in ankylosing spondylitis. This clonotype was detected ten times or more. The antigen remains unidentified. Quantitative 5'-RACE was performed with molecular barcodes, and it yielded the TCR beta libraries. TCRdb re-called the 5' RACE reads through MiXCR, storing one row per CDR3 protein. The table has some 220,000 distinct CDR3 sequences, more than 5.5% seen once. Regarding the study as a whole: What appeared characteristic of ankylosing spondylitis blood was a TCR beta motif of under 10 highly homologous variants. Disease-linked clones were found to be CD8+ and relatively rare in peripheral blood. A number of the motif variants had already been described in reactive arthritis synovial fluid and blood.

The J segment lost 3 bases and the V segment lost 3 bases, leaving 1 base of the junction unmatched. CDR3 length: 15 amino acids. Germline V gene data show CDR1 as SGHTA and CDR2 as FQGNSA. The J gene is TRBJ2-1, the V gene TRBV7-2, with 11 bases identical to TRBD2. This receptor was identified in a male donor with ankylosing spondylitis. Source material: blood, either unsorted or a sorted T cell fraction (not recorded which). The CDR3 DNA follows: TGTGCCAGCAGCTTTGGACTAGCGGGCTACAATGAGCAGTTCTTC. Amino acids: CASSFGLAGYNEQFF.